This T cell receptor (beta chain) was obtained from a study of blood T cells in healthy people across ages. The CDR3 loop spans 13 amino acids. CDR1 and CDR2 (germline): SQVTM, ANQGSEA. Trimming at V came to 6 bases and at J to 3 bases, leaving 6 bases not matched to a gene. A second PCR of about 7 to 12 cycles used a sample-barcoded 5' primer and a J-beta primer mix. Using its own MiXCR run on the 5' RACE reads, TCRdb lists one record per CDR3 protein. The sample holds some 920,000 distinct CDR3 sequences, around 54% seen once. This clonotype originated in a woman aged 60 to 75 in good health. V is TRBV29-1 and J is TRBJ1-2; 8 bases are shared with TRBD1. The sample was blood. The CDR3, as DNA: TGCAGCGTCGGAGCAGGGGGCTACTATGGCTACACCTTC. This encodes CSVGAGGYYGYTF.